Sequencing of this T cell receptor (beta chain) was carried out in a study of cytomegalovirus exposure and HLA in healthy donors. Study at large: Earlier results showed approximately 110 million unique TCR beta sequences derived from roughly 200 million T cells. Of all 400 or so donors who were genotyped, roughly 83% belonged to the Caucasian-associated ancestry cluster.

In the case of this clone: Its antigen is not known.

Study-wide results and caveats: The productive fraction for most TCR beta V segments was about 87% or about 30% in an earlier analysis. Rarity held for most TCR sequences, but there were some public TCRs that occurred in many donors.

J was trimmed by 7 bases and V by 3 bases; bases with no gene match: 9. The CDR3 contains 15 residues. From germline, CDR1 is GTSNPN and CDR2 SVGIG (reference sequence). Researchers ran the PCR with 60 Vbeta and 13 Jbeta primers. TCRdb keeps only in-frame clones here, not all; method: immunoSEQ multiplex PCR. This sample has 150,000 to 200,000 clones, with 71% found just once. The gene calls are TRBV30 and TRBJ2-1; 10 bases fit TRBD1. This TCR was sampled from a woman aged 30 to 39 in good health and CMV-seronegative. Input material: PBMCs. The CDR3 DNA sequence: TGTGCCTGGAGAGTTGACAGGGGGCGGATAAATGAGCAGTTCTTC. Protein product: CAWRVDRGRINEQFF.